Listed here are 21 T cell receptor beta chains from one sample, sequenced in a study of cytomegalovirus exposure and HLA in healthy donors. PCR used 60 Vbeta primers and 13 Jbeta primers. The repertoire was sequenced with immunoSEQ multiplex PCR; TCRdb's copy has only in-frame clones and lacks some. Here the sample spans around 220,000 clones, 75% to 80% being singletons. Sequencing used PBMCs. Receptor source: a man aged 18-30 years in good health and CMV-seronegative.

CDR3 residues: CASSTTRTGSGELFF. CDR3 in DNA: TGTGCCAGCAGCACTACTCGGACAGGGTCGGGGGAGCTGTTTTTT. J is TRBJ2-2 and V is TRBV7-8; 8 positions match TRBD1. This CDR3 is 15 amino acids long. V was clipped by 5 bases and J by 8 bases; unmatched bases: 10. Germline lookup yields CDR1 SGHVS and CDR2 FQNEAQ.

This clone was counted a single time. One end of the junction fails to match germline, which may point to a read error. The J gene is TRBJ2-1, the V gene TRBV7-9; the match to TRBD2 covers 11 bases. Germline V lookup: CDR1 SEHNR, CDR2 FQNEAQ (reference sequence). This CDR3 has 16 amino acids. This CDR3 is CSSSLGTSGRGNEQFF. In DNA form, the CDR3 reads TGTTCCAGCAGCTTAGGAACTAGCGGGAGAGGAAATGAGCAGTTCTTC.

The CDR3 DNA reads TGTGCCAGCAGCGTCTCGACAGGGCAGCCCCAGCATTTT. The encoded protein is CASSVSTGQPQHF. The chain couples TRBV9 to TRBJ1-5, with 7 bases lining up with TRBD1. This CDR3 spans 13 amino acids. V lost 2 bases to trimming and J lost 7 bases; unmatched junction nucleotides: 3. Germline assignment: CDR1 SGDLS and CDR2 YYNGEE. The entire variable domain, with the rest obtained from reference TRBV9 and TRBJ1-5, is as follows: DSGVTQTPKHLITATGQRVTLRCSPRSGDLSVYWYQQSLDQGLQFLIQYYNGEERAKGNILERFSAQQFPDLHSELNLSSLELGDSALYFCASSVSTGQPQHFGDGTRLSIL.

This clone was picked up a small number of times. The rearrangement links TRBV9 to TRBJ2-7, with 8 bases lining up with TRBD1. CDR3 size: 14 residues. Trimming removed 4 bases from V and 3 bases from J; junction bases left unmatched: 6. From germline, CDR1 is SGDLS and CDR2 YYNGEE. The DNA of the CDR3 is TGTGCCAGCAGCCACCGGGACAGGAGCTACGAGCAGTACTTC. Protein sequence: CASSHRDRSYEQYF.

The chain is built from TRBV6-4 and TRBJ1-3; 12 nucleotides line up with TRBD1. Per the germline V gene, CDR1 is MRHNA and CDR2 is SNTAGT. Trimming at V came to 2 bases and at J to 13 bases, leaving 9 bases not matched to a gene. This CDR3 spans 15 amino acids. The CDR3 nucleotides read TGTGCCAGCAGTGACAACCGGGACAGGGGGCGGTCAATATATTTT. Protein sequence: CASSDNRDRGRSIYF.

This clone turned up a few times. The chain has TRBV19 and TRBJ1-1, with a weak D call TRBD1 (6 bases). CDR1 LNHDA and CDR2 SQIVND come from the germline V gene (reference sequence). V gave up 3 bases and J gave up 4 bases, with 15 bases separating them. The CDR3 contains 15 residues. This CDR3 is CASSIEGGAATEAFF. As DNA, the CDR3 is TGTGCCAGTAGTATCGAGGGGGGGGCCGCCACTGAAGCTTTCTTT. The full variable domain, with the rest looked up from reference TRBV19 and TRBJ1-1, is DGGITQSPKYLFRKEGQNVTLSCEQNLNHDAMYWYRQDPGQGLRLIYYSQIVNDFQKGDIAEGYSVSREKKESFPLTVTSAQKNPTAFYLCASSIEGGAATEAFFGQGTRLTVV.

This chain connects TRBV9 to TRBJ1-2; tentatively, D is TRBD1 (5 bases). This CDR3 has 16 residues. Germline lookup yields CDR1 SGDLS and CDR2 YYNGEE. Trimming removed 0 bases at V and 7 bases at J, with 19 bases between. The CDR3 DNA sequence: TGTGCCAGCAGCGTAGGGGGCAGGGAACTCTATGGTGGCTACACCTTC. Translation gives CASSVGGRELYGGYTF.

The chain recombines TRBV9 with TRBJ2-7, with TRBD1 matching over 10 bases. The J segment lost 6 bases and the V segment lost 3 bases, leaving 15 bases of the junction unmatched. This CDR3 region has 17 residues. The V gene's germline CDR1 is SGDLS and CDR2 YYNGEE. CDR3 nucleotide sequence: TGTGCCAGCAGCGCCTCGGGGACAGGGGACGTGGGCGCCGAGCAGTACTTC. Its translation: CASSASGTGDVGAEQYF.

The CDR3 is CASSFDRGGWYNEQFF. The CDR3 region has the DNA TGTGCCAGCAGCTTCGACCGCGGGGGATGGTACAATGAGCAGTTCTTC. The chain carries TRBV11-3 and TRBJ2-1, with 7 bases fitting TRBD2. V trimming: 3 bases; J trimming: 4 bases; junction bases outside the gene matches: 9. The CDR3 consists of 16 residues. Germline assignment: CDR1 SGHNT and CDR2 YENEEA.

J is TRBJ2-2 and V is TRBV6-1, with D perhaps matching TRBD2 (6 bases). The germline CDR1 and CDR2 sequences are MNHNS and SASEGT. CDR3 length: 16 amino acids. The V and J ends lost 3 bases and 1 base respectively, with 12 bases between them. The chain's CDR3 is CASSDGGVRNTGELFF. The CDR3 region has the DNA TGTGCCAGCAGTGACGGGGGAGTAAGGAACACCGGGGAGCTGTTTTTT.

CDR3 coding DNA: TGTGCCAGCAGTTTGGGAGGTTGGGTTGGCACTGAAGCTTTCTTT. Protein product: CASSLGGWVGTEAFF. The genes are TRBV27 and TRBJ1-1; D unclear. This CDR3 has 15 amino acids. Germline CDR1 is MNHEY and CDR2 is SMNVEV (reference sequence). V was cut by 3 bases and J by 4 bases, with 15 bases left in between.

Details on this clone: One end of the junction varies from germline; a read error may be responsible. The V and J genes are TRBV6-5 and TRBJ1-5, with D perhaps TRBD1 (6 bases). The CDR3 extends over 12 amino acids. Germline lookup yields CDR1 MNHEY and CDR2 SVGAGI. CDR3 in DNA: TGTGCCAGCAGCCAGGGGAACCAGCCCCGGCATTTT. Its protein is CASSQGNQPRHF.

As concerns this clone: A junction end diverges from the germline sequence, so it may reflect a read error. The J gene is TRBJ2-1, the V gene TRBV5-4, with D possibly being TRBD1 (6 bases). The CDR3 sequence is 12 residues long. Germline CDR1 and CDR2: SGHNT and YYREEE (reference sequence). The CDR3 region is CASSKQDSLLLF. CDR3 sequence (DNA): TGTGCCAGCAGCAAGCAGGACAGCCTCCTTCTCTTC.

The chain has TRBV30 and TRBJ2-5, with 9 bases lining up with TRBD2. Per the germline V gene, CDR1 is GTSNPN and CDR2 is SVGIG (reference sequence). V lost 3 bases and J lost 5; bases outside the gene matches: 16. CDR3 length: 17 amino acids. The CDR3 here is CAWSRGGAGGFGETQYF. In DNA, the CDR3 is TGTGCCTGGAGCCGAGGGGGAGCGGGAGGTTTCGGGGAGACCCAGTACTTC.

V gene TRBV13 combines with J gene TRBJ2-3; 7 bases match TRBD2. The CDR3 consists of 16 residues. V trimming: 0 bases; J trimming: 0 bases; junction bases outside the gene matches: 3. Germline V gives CDR1 PRHDT, CDR2 FYEKMQ (reference sequence). As DNA, the CDR3 is TGTGCCAGCAGCTTAGGCGTTAGCGGGAGCACAGATACGCAGTATTTT. Translated, it gives CASSLGVSGSTDTQYF.

V is TRBV30 and J is TRBJ1-2, with 8 bases lining up with TRBD1. The germline V gene has CDR1 GTSNPN and CDR2 SVGIG (reference sequence). The trim removed 3 bases at V and 4 bases at J, leaving 7 bases unmatched. This CDR3 comprises 14 residues. The DNA for the CDR3 is TGTGCCTGGAGGGGGGACAGGAGAACCTATGGCTACACCTTC. It codes for CAWRGDRRTYGYTF.

CDR3 protein: CASSLPQGYTGELFF. Here the CDR3 DNA reads TGTGCCAGCAGCTTACCACAGGGTTACACCGGGGAGCTGTTTTTT. The chain couples TRBV7-9 to TRBJ2-2; a weak D match, TRBD1 (6 bases). Germline CDR1 reads SEHNR; CDR2 reads FQNEAQ (reference sequence). There are 15 residues in the CDR3. The V end lost 2 bases, the J end lost 3 bases, and 10 bases lay between the germline ends.

The chain carries TRBV11-2 and TRBJ2-1, with 11 bases aligning to TRBD2. The V gene's germline CDR1 is SGHAT and CDR2 FQNNGV. The CDR3 sequence is 15 residues long. Unmatched junction bases numbered 7, after V lost 5 bases and J lost 7 bases. The CDR3 spells CASSPTSGVSNEQFF. CDR3 coding DNA: TGTGCCAGCAGCCCGACTAGCGGGGTCTCAAATGAGCAGTTCTTC.

This clone was counted once. The chain is built from TRBV4-3 and TRBJ1-4; D is undetermined. The V end lost 3 bases, the J end lost 6 bases, and 5 bases lay between the germline ends. This CDR3 is built from 12 residues. CDR1 is LGHNA, CDR2 YSLEER, per germline. The CDR3 nucleotides read TGCGCCAGCAGCCAGCGAGATGAAAAACTGTTTTTT. Its translation: CASSQRDEKLFF.

The chain joins TRBV6-5 to TRBJ1-5; D perhaps matches TRBD1 (6 bases). This CDR3 spans 14 amino acids. CDR1 is MNHEY and CDR2 is SVGAGI in the germline V gene. Trimming left V 7 bases short and J 4 bases short, with 14 bases between. CDR3 residues: CASTLWGQNQPQHF. Here the CDR3 DNA reads TGTGCCAGCACCCTGTGGGGGCAAAATCAGCCCCAGCATTTT.

The chain is built from TRBV5-4 and TRBJ2-2; 8 bases fit TRBD1. CDR3 length: 17 residues. Germline CDR1 SGHNT, CDR2 YYREEE (reference sequence). V shed 1 base, J shed 7 bases, and the junction held 12 bases outside the gene matches. The CDR3 loop is CASSLRRQGPGGGELFF. The CDR3 coding sequence is TGTGCCAGCAGCTTGAGGAGACAGGGGCCCGGTGGCGGGGAGCTGTTTTTT.